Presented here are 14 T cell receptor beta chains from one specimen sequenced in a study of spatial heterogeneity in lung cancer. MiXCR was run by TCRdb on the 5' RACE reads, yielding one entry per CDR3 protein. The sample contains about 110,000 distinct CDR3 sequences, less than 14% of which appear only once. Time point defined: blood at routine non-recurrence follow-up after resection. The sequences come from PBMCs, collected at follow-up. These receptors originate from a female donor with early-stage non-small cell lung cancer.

CDR3 protein: CASSLGASGRLDTQYF. The DNA for the CDR3 is TGTGCCAGCAGCTTAGGGGCTAGCGGGAGGCTAGATACGCAGTATTTT. The rearrangement uses TRBV7-3 and TRBJ2-3; 11 bases are a match to TRBD2. Germline assignment: CDR1 SGHTA and CDR2 FQGTGA. The CDR3 spans 16 residues. V shed 2 bases and J 5 bases; nucleotides not matched to a gene: 6.

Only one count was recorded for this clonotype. The chain's CDR3 is CASSSQTSGSSDTQYF. The CDR3 DNA is TGTGCCAGCAGCTCCCAGACTAGCGGGAGTTCAGATACGCAGTATTTT. The genes are TRBV11-2 and TRBJ2-3; 12 bases match TRBD2. The CDR3 consists of 16 residues. Trimming cost V 4 bases and J 4 bases; bases outside gene matches: 6. Germline CDR1 is SGHAT and CDR2 is FQNNGV.

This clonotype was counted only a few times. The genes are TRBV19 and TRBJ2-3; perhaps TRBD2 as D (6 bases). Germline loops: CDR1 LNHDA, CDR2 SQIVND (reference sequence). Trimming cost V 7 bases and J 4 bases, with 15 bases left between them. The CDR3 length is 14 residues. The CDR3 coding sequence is TGTGCCAGTACCTTTCACCAGCGGGCAGATACGCAGTATTTT. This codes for CASTFHQRADTQYF.

CDR3 residues: CASSSPGQGFQPQHF. CDR3 coding DNA: TGTGCCAGTAGCTCTCCGGGACAGGGCTTTCAGCCCCAGCATTTT. The chain uses TRBV19 and TRBJ1-5, with TRBD1 matching 9 bases. The CDR3 runs 15 residues. Trimming cost V 6 bases and J 6 bases; bases outside gene matches: 9. Germline V gives CDR1 LNHDA, CDR2 SQIVND (reference sequence).

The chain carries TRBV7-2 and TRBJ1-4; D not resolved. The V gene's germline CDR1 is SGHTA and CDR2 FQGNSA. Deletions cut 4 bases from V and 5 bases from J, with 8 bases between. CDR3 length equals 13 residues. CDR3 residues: CASSSRRNEKLFF. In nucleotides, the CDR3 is TGTGCCAGCAGCTCGAGAAGAAATGAAAAACTGTTTTTT.

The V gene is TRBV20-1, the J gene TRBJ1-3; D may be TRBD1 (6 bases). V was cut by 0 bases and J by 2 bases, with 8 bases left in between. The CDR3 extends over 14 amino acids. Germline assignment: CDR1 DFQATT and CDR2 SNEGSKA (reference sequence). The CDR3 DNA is TGCAGTGCTAGAGACCGGACAGCTGGAAACACCATATATTTT. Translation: CSARDRTAGNTIYF.

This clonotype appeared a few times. Here the CDR3 reads CASSFDRVNQPQHF. For the CDR3, the DNA is TGTGCCAGCAGTTTCGACAGGGTTAATCAGCCCCAGCATTTT. V and J are TRBV12-3 or TRBV12-4 and TRBJ1-5, with TRBD1 identical over 7 bases. J gave up 4 bases and V 3 bases, and 3 bases lay outside the gene matches. The CDR3 contains 14 residues.

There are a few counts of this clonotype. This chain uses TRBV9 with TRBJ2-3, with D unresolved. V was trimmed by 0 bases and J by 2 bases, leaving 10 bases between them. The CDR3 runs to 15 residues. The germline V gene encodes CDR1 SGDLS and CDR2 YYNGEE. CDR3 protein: CASSVVSLSTDTQYF. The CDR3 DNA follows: TGTGCCAGCAGCGTAGTGTCGCTTTCCACAGATACGCAGTATTTT. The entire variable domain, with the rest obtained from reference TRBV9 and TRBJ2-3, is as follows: DSGVTQTPKHLITATGQRVTLRCSPRSGDLSVYWYQQSLDQGLQFLIQYYNGEERAKGNILERFSAQQFPDLHSELNLSSLELGDSALYFCASSVVSLSTDTQYFGPGTRLTVL.

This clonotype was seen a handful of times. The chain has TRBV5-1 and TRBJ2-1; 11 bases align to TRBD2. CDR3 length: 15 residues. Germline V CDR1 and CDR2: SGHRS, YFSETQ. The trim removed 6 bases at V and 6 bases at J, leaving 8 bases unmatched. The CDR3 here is CASTSTSGRGNEQFF. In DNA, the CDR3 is TGCGCCAGCACCTCAACTAGCGGGAGAGGCAATGAGCAGTTCTTC.

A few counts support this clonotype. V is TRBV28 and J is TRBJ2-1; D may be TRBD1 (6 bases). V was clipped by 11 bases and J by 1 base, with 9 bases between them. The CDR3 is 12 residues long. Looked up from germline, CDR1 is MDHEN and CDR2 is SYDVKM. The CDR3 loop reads CACRGSYNEQFF. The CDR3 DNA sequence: TGTGCCTGTAGGGGGTCCTACAATGAGCAGTTCTTC. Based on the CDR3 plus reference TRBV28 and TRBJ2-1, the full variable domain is DVKVTQSSRYLVKRTGEKVFLECVQDMDHENMFWYRQDPGLGLRLIYFSYDVKMKEKGDIPEGYSVSREKKERFSLILESASTNQTSMYLCACRGSYNEQFFGPGTRLTVL.

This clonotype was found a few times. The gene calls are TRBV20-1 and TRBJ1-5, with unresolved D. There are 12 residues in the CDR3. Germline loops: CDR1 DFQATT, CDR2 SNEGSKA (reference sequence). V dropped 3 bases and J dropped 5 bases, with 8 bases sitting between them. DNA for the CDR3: TGCAGTGCTAGGCGGACGGATCAGCCCCAGCATTTT. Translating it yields CSARRTDQPQHF.

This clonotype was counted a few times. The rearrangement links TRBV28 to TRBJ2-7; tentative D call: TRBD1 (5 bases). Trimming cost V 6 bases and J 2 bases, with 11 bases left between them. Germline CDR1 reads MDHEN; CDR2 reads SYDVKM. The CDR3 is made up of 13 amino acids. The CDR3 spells CASSQGFTYEQYF. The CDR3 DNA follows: TGTGCCAGCAGCCAGGGTTTCACCTACGAGCAGTACTTC.

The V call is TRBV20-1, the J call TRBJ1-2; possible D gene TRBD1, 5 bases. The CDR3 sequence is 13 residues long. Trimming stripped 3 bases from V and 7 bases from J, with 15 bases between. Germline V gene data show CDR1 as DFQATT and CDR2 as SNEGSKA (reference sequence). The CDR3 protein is CSARAPGGSGYTF. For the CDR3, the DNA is TGCAGTGCTAGGGCCCCGGGGGGTTCTGGCTACACCTTC.

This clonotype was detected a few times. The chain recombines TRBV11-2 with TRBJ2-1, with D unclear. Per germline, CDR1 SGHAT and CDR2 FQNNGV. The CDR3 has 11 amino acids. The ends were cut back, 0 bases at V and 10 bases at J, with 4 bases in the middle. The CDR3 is CASSLEREQFF. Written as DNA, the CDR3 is TGTGCCAGCAGCTTAGAGCGGGAGCAGTTCTTC.